The rows below give T cell receptor beta chains drawn from one sample of a study of T cell responses to AZD1222 COVID-19 vaccine. Using immunoSEQ multiplex PCR, the repertoire was profiled, and TCRdb retains in-frame clones only, with some absent. The sample lists about 86,000 clones, roughly 90% occurring once. The sequenced sample was peripheral blood, obtained 28 days after the second AZD1222 dose. All receptors come from an adult who received the AZD1222 COVID-19 vaccine. CDR3s include the opening cysteine and the closing phenylalanine or tryptophan.

v_gene: TRBV13; j_gene: TRBJ2-5; CDR3aa: CASSLTLQETQYF
v_gene: TRBV7-3; j_gene: TRBJ2-1; CDR3aa: CASSLNGRADNEQFF
v_gene: TRBV28; j_gene: TRBJ2-7; CDR3aa: CASTSTGIYEQYF
v_gene: TRBV15; j_gene: TRBJ1-1; CDR3aa: CATSRDLVAGATEAFF
v_gene: TRBV7-3; j_gene: TRBJ2-2; CDR3aa: CASSLVGRGASNTGELFF
v_gene: TRBV30; j_gene: TRBJ2-7; CDR3aa: CAWSHRVSYEQYF
v_gene: TRBV6-1; j_gene: TRBJ1-5; CDR3aa: CASSEGMGGFQPQHF
v_gene: TRBV11-2; j_gene: TRBJ2-7; CDR3aa: CASSLVYGVNYEQYF
v_gene: TRBV27; j_gene: TRBJ2-1; CDR3aa: CATGTSVNEQFF
v_gene: TRBV7-9; j_gene: TRBJ1-6; CDR3aa: CASSLRDRGSPLHF
v_gene: TRBV6-5; j_gene: TRBJ2-1; CDR3aa: CASSYSTGNEQFF
v_gene: TRBV6-5; j_gene: TRBJ1-1; CDR3aa: CASRDVVNTEAFF
v_gene: TRBV4-3; j_gene: TRBJ1-4; CDR3aa: CASSQDQGREKLFF
v_gene: TRBV6-5; j_gene: TRBJ2-6; CDR3aa: CASSRDSSGANVLTF
v_gene: TRBV9; j_gene: TRBJ2-3; CDR3aa: CASSAQAGGTDTQYF
v_gene: TRBV6-2/TRBV6-3; j_gene: TRBJ1-2; CDR3aa: CASSYHSGQGYGYTF
v_gene: TRBV12-5; j_gene: TRBJ1-2; CDR3aa: CASGTLGQGINYGYTF
v_gene: TRBV5-1; j_gene: TRBJ1-1; CDR3aa: CASSLDPGLGTEAFF
v_gene: TRBV7-6; j_gene: TRBJ1-1; CDR3aa: CASSPRSSGLNTEAFF
v_gene: TRBV10-2; j_gene: TRBJ1-1; CDR3aa: CASSYTSKAFF
v_gene: TRBV13; j_gene: TRBJ2-7; CDR3aa: CASSLGYEGPYF
v_gene: TRBV28; j_gene: TRBJ2-1; CDR3aa: CASSSPGTGGGRLEQFF
v_gene: TRBV19; j_gene: TRBJ2-4; CDR3aa: CASSPWTSGAKNIQYF
v_gene: TRBV29-1; j_gene: TRBJ1-5; CDR3aa: CSVAEGVVQPQHF
v_gene: TRBV7-2; j_gene: TRBJ2-3; CDR3aa: CASSNPQRGKVSTDTQYF
v_gene: TRBV6-5; j_gene: TRBJ1-6; CDR3aa: CASSYGSSRINSPLHF
v_gene: TRBV11-3; j_gene: TRBJ2-5; CDR3aa: CASSWGTGSAETQYF
v_gene: TRBV18; j_gene: TRBJ1-4; CDR3aa: CASSSGQGVEKLFF
v_gene: TRBV9; j_gene: TRBJ1-5; CDR3aa: CASSGTGSNQPQHF